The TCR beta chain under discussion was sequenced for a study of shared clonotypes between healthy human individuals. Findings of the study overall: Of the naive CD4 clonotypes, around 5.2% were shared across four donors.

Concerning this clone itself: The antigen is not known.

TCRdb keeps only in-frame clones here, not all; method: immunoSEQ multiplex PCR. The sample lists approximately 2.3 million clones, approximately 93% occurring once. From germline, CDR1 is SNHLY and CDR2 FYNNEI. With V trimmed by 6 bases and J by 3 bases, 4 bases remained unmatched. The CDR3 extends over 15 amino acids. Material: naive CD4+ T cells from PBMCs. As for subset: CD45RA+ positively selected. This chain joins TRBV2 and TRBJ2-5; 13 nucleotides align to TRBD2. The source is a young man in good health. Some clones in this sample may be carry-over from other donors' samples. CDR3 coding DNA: TGTGCCAGCAGCAAACTAGCGGGAGGGAAAGAGACCCAGTACTTC. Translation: CASSKLAGGKETQYF. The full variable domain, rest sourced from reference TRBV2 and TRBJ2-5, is EPEVTQTPSHQVTQMGQEVILRCVPISNHLYFYWYRQILGQKVEFLVSFYNNEISEKSEIFDDQFSVERPDGSNFTLKIRSTKLEDSAMYFCASSKLAGGKETQYFGPGTRLLVL.